This T cell receptor beta chain was retrieved from a study of blood T cells in healthy people across ages. Sample-barcoded 5' priming and a J-beta primer mix drove a second PCR of roughly 7 to 11 cycles. A single record per CDR3 protein comes from TCRdb applying MiXCR to the 5' RACE reads. The sample yields hundreds of thousands of distinct CDR3 sequences, 56% seen once. The V gene's germline CDR1 is SEHNR and CDR2 FQNEAQ (reference sequence). The length of the CDR3 is 14 residues. V lost 7 bases to trimming and J lost 2 bases; unmatched junction nucleotides: 6. The TCR sequence derives from a man aged 40-55 years in good health. V and J are TRBV7-9 and TRBJ2-3; 7 nucleotides match TRBD2. Sequenced material: blood. In nucleotides, the CDR3 is TGTGCCAGCACCCCGAGCGGGAACACAGATACGCAGTATTTT. Amino acid sequence: CASTPSGNTDTQYF. Full variable domain (outside the CDR3, taken from reference TRBV7-9 and TRBJ2-3): DTGVSQNPRHKITKRGQNVTFRCDPISEHNRLYWYRQTLGQGPEFLTYFQNEAQLEKSRLLSDRFSAERPKGSFSTLEIQRTEQGDSAMYLCASTPSGNTDTQYFGPGTRLTVL.